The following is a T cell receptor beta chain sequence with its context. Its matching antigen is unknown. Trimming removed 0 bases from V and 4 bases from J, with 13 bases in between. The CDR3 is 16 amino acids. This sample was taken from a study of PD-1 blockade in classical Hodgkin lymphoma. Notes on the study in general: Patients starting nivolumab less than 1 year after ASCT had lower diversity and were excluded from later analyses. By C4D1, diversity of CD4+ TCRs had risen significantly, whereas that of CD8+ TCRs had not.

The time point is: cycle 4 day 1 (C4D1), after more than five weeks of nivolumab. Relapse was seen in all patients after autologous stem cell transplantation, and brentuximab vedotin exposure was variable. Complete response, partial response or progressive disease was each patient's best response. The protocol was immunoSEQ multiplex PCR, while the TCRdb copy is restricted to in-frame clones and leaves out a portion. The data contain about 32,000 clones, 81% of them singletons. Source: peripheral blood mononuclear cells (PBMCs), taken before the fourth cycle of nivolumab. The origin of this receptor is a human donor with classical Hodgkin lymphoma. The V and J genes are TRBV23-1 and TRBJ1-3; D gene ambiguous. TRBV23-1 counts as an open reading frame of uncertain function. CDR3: CASSQSSRRIGNTIYF. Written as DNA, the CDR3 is TGCGCCAGCAGTCAATCATCCAGGCGGATCGGAAACACCATATATTTT.